This is a list of T cell receptor beta chains from one sample in a study of CD8+ T cells in alopecia areata. Measured with immunoSEQ multiplex PCR; TCRdb has only the in-frame clones, and not every one. The sample records about 100,000 clones, 84% being singletons. The sequenced sample was CD8+ T cells sorted from blood, obtained at week 24, from a patient treated with tofacitinib. These receptors all come from a human donor with alopecia areata. Both conserved end residues are trimmed from each CDR3. A D gene is named only where the DNA matches it firmly.

d_gene	len	v_gene	j_gene	CDR3aa
TRBD2	12	TRBV2	TRBJ2-3	ASRVAGDTDTQY
.	13	TRBV4-3	TRBJ2-7	ASSQHRTEAYEQY
.	12	TRBV14	TRBJ2-1	ASSQDRTVNEQF
.	13	TRBV4-1	TRBJ2-2	ASSQDRQWSGELF
TRBD1	13	TRBV4-3	TRBJ2-5	ASSQGTGEEETQY
.	13	TRBV18	TRBJ1-4	ASSRLDATNEKLF
.	12	TRBV5-1	TRBJ2-7	ASRMIGTEYEQY
TRBD2	15	TRBV4-3	TRBJ2-3	ASSPWTSGESTDTQY
.	12	TRBV5-8	TRBJ2-7	ASTPRGAKYEQY
.	15	TRBV4-3	TRBJ1-1	ASSQGPRGQTNTEAF
TRBD2	13	TRBV4-2	TRBJ2-3	ASSQRLAATDTQY
.	11	TRBV7-2	TRBJ2-7	ASTGGLTYEQY
.	13	TRBV5-1	TRBJ2-7	ASSLGTRNPYEQY
TRBD2	15	TRBV7-2	TRBJ2-5	ASSLGRLAGRQETQY
.	17	TRBV11-2	TRBJ2-1	ASSSSRFSGRSSYNEQF
TRBD1	12	TRBV4-1	TRBJ2-5	ASSHTTGEETQY
.	17	TRBV6-1	TRBJ1-1	ASSEISPWTESPNTEAF
TRBD2	16	TRBV4-3	TRBJ2-7	ASSQDRYPGLPNLKQY
.	17	TRBV7-2	TRBJ1-4	ASSLHRALWESTNEKLF
.	14	TRBV21-1	TRBJ1-3	ASPVSVMLWGNTIY
TRBD1	13	TRBV4-3	TRBJ1-6	ASSQGTGANSPLH
.	14	TRBV5-6	TRBJ1-2	ASSLGAGRNDYGYT
.	9	TRBV2	TRBJ2-3	ASIQSDTQY
.	12	TRBV5-1	TRBJ1-2	ASSWSEGDYGYT
TRBD2	11	TRBV4-2	TRBJ2-1	ASSQAAGVPPF
.	13	TRBV7-2	TRBJ2-3	ASSLAGGPADTQY
.	12	TRBV29-1	TRBJ1-3	SVEGQRSGNTIY
.	11	TRBV9	TRBJ2-5	ASSVTLGETQY
.	12	TRBV4-1	TRBJ2-7	ASSPSGDNYEQY
.	15	TRBV4-1	TRBJ2-7	ASSQDLRTFFTYEQY
.	11	TRBV27	TRBJ2-6	ASTTSGANVLT
.	13	TRBV19	TRBJ2-1	ASSSYQVSYNEQF
TRBD2	15	TRBV7-6	TRBJ2-3	ASSAPLAGGSSDTQY
.	12	TRBV7-6	TRBJ2-7	ASSLGASSYEQY
.	12	TRBV19	TRBJ1-5	ASSHNHRNQPQH
.	13	TRBV7-2	TRBJ1-2	ASSLSLSGDHGYT
.	12	TRBV6-5	TRBJ2-7	ASSYGQFSYEQY
TRBD2	13	TRBV7-9	TRBJ2-5	ASSFPTSGEETQY
.	14	TRBV11-1	TRBJ2-1	ASSVFEGTPNNEQF
.	13	TRBV7-9	TRBJ2-7	ASSPQGLSSYEQY
.	11	TRBV27	TRBJ2-7	ASSFLRGNEQY
TRBD1	12	TRBV29-1	TRBJ1-1	SVAGQGMNTEAF
.	9	TRBV6-1	TRBJ1-1	AFKTGIEAF
.	13	TRBV30	TRBJ2-6	AWILTSSGANVLT
TRBD1	14	TRBV11-2	TRBJ1-6	ASSFFPGTGDSPLH
TRBD1	11	TRBV30	TRBJ1-2	AWSSGTDYGYT
.	11	TRBV7-3	TRBJ2-5	ASSLEGGETQY
.	14	TRBV30	TRBJ2-2	AWSVALFGQAGELF
TRBD2	18	TRBV7-8	TRBJ2-3	ASSLILDLSGGEFADTQY
TRBD1	13	TRBV5-1	TRBJ1-5	ASSLGTGRLQPQH